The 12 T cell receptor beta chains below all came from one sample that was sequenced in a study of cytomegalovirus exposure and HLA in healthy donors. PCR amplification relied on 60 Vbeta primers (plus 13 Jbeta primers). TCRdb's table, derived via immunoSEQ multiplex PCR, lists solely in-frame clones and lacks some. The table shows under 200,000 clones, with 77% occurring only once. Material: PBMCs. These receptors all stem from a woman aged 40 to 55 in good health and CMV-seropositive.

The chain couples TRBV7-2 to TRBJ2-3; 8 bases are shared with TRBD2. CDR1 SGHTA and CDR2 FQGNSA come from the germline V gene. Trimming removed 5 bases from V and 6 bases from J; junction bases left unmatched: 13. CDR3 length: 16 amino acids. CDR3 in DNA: TGTGCCAGCAGCCCCGTTCAGCTCGGGGGGGGTGATACGCAGTATTTT. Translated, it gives CASSPVQLGGGDTQYF.

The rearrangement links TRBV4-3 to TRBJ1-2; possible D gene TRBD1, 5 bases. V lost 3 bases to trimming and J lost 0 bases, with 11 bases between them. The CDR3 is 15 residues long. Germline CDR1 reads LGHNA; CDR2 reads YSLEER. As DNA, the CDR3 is TGCGCCAGCAGCCACGCAGGGCGAACTAACTATGGCTACACCTTC. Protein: CASSHAGRTNYGYTF.

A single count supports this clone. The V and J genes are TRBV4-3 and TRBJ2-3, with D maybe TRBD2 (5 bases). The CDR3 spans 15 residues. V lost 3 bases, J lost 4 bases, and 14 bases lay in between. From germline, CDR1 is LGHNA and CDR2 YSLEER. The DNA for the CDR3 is TGCGCCAGCAGCCAGGACTGGTCCCCCTCAGATACGCAGTATTTT. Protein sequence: CASSQDWSPSDTQYF.

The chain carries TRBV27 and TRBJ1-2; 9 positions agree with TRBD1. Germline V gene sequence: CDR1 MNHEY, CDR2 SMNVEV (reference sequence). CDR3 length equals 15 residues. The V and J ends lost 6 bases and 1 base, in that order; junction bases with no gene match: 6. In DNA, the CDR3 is TGTGCCAGCAGGGACAGGGGCGAGCATAACTATGGCTACACCTTC. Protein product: CASRDRGEHNYGYTF.

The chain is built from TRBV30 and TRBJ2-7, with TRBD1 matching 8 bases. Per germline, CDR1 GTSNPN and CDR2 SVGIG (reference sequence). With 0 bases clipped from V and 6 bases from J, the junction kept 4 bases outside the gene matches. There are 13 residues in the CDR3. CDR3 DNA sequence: TGTGCCTGGAGTGTTGACAGGGGCGGCGAGCAGTACTTC. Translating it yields CAWSVDRGGEQYF.

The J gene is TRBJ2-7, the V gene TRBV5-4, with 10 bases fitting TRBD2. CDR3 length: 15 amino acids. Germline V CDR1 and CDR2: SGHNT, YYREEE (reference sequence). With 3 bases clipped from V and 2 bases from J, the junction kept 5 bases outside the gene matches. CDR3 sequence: CASSSSGGATYEQYF. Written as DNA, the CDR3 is TGTGCCAGCAGCTCGAGCGGGGGGGCCACCTACGAGCAGTACTTC.

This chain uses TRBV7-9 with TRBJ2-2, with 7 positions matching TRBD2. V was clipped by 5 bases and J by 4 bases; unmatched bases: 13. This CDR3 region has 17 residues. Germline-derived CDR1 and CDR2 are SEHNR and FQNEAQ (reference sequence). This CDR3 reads CASSPGRASGGTGELFF. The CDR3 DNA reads TGTGCCAGCAGCCCCGGTAGGGCTAGCGGTGGCACCGGGGAGCTGTTTTTT.

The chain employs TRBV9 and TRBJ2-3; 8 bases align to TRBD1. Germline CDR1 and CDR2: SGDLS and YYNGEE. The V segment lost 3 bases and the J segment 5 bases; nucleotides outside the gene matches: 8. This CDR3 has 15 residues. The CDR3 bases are TGTGCCAGCAGCGCATGGACAGGGATGGGAGATACGCAGTATTTT. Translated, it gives CASSAWTGMGDTQYF. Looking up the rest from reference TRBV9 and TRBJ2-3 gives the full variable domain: DSGVTQTPKHLITATGQRVTLRCSPRSGDLSVYWYQQSLDQGLQFLIQYYNGEERAKGNILERFSAQQFPDLHSELNLSSLELGDSALYFCASSAWTGMGDTQYFGPGTRLTVL.

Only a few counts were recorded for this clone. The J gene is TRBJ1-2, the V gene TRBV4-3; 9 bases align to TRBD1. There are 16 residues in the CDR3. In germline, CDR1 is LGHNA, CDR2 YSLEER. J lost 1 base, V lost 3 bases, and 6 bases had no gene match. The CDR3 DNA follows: TGCGCCAGCAGCCAGGGGGGACAGGGCGGTAACTATGGCTACACCTTC. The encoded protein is CASSQGGQGGNYGYTF.

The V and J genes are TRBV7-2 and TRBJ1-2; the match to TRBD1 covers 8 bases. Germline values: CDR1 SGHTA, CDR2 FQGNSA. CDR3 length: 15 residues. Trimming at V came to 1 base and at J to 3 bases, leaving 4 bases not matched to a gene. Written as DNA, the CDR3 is TGTGCCAGCAGCTTAGGAACAGGGGGGGACTATGGCTACACCTTC. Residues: CASSLGTGGDYGYTF. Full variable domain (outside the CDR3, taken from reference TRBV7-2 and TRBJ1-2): GAGVSQSPSNKVTEKGKDVELRCDPISGHTALYWYRQSLGQGLEFLIYFQGNSAPDKSGLPSDRFSAERTGGSVSTLTIQRTQQEDSAVYLCASSLGTGGDYGYTFGSGTRLTVV.

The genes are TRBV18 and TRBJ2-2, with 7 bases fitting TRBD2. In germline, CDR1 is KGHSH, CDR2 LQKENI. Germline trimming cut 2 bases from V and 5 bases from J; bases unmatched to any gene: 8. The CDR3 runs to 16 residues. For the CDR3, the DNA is TGTGCCAGCTCACCAGCCGGGACTACTCAAACCGGGGAGCTGTTTTTT. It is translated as CASSPAGTTQTGELFF. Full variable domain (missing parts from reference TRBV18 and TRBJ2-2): NAGVMQNPRHLVRRRGQEARLRCSPMKGHSHVYWYRQLPEEGLKFMVYLQKENIIDESGMPKERFSAEFPKEGPSILRIQQVVRGDSAAYFCASSPAGTTQTGELFFGEGSRLTVL.

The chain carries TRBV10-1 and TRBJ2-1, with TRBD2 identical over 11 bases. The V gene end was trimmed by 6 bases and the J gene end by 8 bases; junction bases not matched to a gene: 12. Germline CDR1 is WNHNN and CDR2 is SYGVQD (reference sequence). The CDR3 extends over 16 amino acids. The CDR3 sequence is CASSVTSGVSGDEQFF. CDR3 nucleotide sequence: TGCGCCAGCAGCGTGACTAGCGGGGTCTCCGGGGATGAGCAGTTCTTC.